Listed here is a single TCR beta chain. Antigen unknown. Sequenced by immunoSEQ multiplex PCR; TCRdb stores in-frame clones only, minus some. The data show 55,000 to 85,000 clones, less than 90% seen once. These data originate in a study of T cell responses to AZD1222 COVID-19 vaccine. Study at large: Timing groups of about 4 and about 12 weeks for second doses were pooled. Study results and limitations: Repertoire collection took place solely once the T cell response had peaked. Nearly half of spike-specific TCRs reportedly go after variant regions that carry no mutations. CD4 TCRs covered the whole spike, strongest at regions 160-218 and 743-854.

J lost 8 bases, V lost 5 bases, and 18 bases had no gene match. The CDR3 is 18 amino acids. Germline CDR1 LGHNA, CDR2 YSLEER. The receptor comes from an adult in good health. The sequences come from peripheral blood, collected on day 0 of AZD1222 vaccination. The chain combines TRBV4-3 with TRBJ1-4; 9 bases map to TRBD1. CDR3 protein: CASSSEIGRTGAVEKLFF. For the CDR3, the DNA is TGCGCCAGCAGCTCAGAGATAGGAAGGACAGGGGCGGTGGAAAAACTGTTTTTT.